These 10 T cell receptor beta chains were sequenced from one sample in a study of human T cells and chemical hapten exposure. Regarding time point: patch test 3, about 24 weeks after DPC sensitization. Described treatment: therapeutic diphenylcyclopropenone sensitization with weekly scalp DPC. MiXCR, run by TCRdb on the RACE reads, gives a single entry per CDR3 protein. The data contain roughly 90,000 distinct CDR3 sequences, about 11% of them singletons. Source: whole blood, taken in connection with sensitization to the hapten diphenylcyclopropenone (DPC). These receptors were taken from a woman in her 30s with alopecia areata. Some clones in this sample may be carry-over from other donors' samples.

This clonotype was recorded a few times. The J gene is TRBJ1-2, the V gene TRBV29-1; D possibly corresponds to TRBD1 (6 bases). With 6 bases removed from V and 7 bases from J, the gap between germline ends came to 15 bases. There are 12 residues in the CDR3. Germline V gene sequence: CDR1 SQVTM, CDR2 ANQGSEA. CDR3 sequence (DNA): TGCAGCGTCGTCGACAGGACTGTTGGCTACACCTTC. Its translation: CSVVDRTVGYTF.

The gene calls are TRBV28 and TRBJ2-7; unclear D gene. The germline V gene has CDR1 MDHEN and CDR2 SYDVKM. There are 10 residues in the CDR3. The CDR3 DNA reads TGTGCCAGCAGTTTTGAGATGGGTGGCGTC. As protein: CASSFEMGGV.

Ten or more counts support this clonotype. The chain combines TRBV28 with TRBJ2-7, with D tentatively TRBD2 (5 bases). V lost 6 bases and J lost 2, with 14 bases in between. Germline V gene lookup returns CDR1 MDHEN and CDR2 SYDVKM. This CDR3 is 14 amino acids long. The CDR3 coding sequence is TGTGCCAGCAGGGGAACCGGGGAAGCCTACGAGCAGTACTTC. This sequence encodes CASRGTGEAYEQYF.

In its sample, this clonotype was seen a few times. The V and J genes are TRBV10-3 and TRBJ2-5; a possible D gene is TRBD2 (5 bases). Trimming stripped 2 bases from V and 2 bases from J, with 9 bases between. Germline CDR1 reads ENHRY; CDR2 reads SYGVKD. The CDR3 is 14 amino acids. CDR3 sequence reads: CAISEGGLQETQYF. CDR3 nucleotides: TGTGCCATCAGTGAGGGAGGCTTACAAGAGACCCAGTACTTC.

A few counts support this clonotype. J is TRBJ2-7 and V is TRBV3-1; 8 bases are shared with TRBD2. The germline V gene encodes CDR1 LGHDT and CDR2 YNNKEL (reference sequence). The CDR3 sequence is 13 residues long. V lost 6 bases to trimming and J lost 3 bases; unmatched junction nucleotides: 4. This CDR3 reads CASSGLAGYEQYF. In nucleotides, the CDR3 is TGTGCCAGCAGTGGGCTAGCGGGCTACGAGCAGTACTTC.

This clonotype was observed at least ten times. The genes are TRBV6-1 and TRBJ2-1, with 10 bases lining up with TRBD2. The CDR3 loop spans 16 amino acids. J was trimmed by 8 bases and V by 0 bases; bases with no gene match: 7. Germline-derived CDR1 and CDR2 are MNHNS and SASEGT. CDR3 loop: CASSEAGGTSADEQFF. The CDR3 DNA follows: TGTGCCAGCAGTGAAGCGGGCGGGACTAGCGCTGATGAGCAGTTCTTC.

This clonotype was seen more than once but under ten times. One junction end disagrees with the germline gene, perhaps due to a read error. The chain uses TRBV28 and TRBJ1-2; 9 nucleotides match TRBD1. The CDR3 length is 12 residues. The V gene's germline CDR1 is MDHEN and CDR2 SYDVKM. CDR3: CASSLQRTGAIF. CDR3 nucleotide sequence: TGTGCCAGCAGTTTACAGAGGACAGGGGCGATCTTC.

This clonotype was recorded at least ten times. The chain links TRBV4-1 to TRBJ1-1, with TRBD1 matching over 10 bases. After removal of 3 bases from V and 5 bases from J, the junction contained 9 bases not matched to a gene. Looked up from germline, CDR1 is MGHRA and CDR2 is YSYEKL. CDR3 size: 16 residues. CDR3 nucleotide sequence: TGCGCCAGCAGCCATCCGCCGGGACAGGGGCGAACTGAAGCTTTCTTT. Protein product: CASSHPPGQGRTEAFF.

There are a few counts of this clonotype. The gene calls are TRBV11-2 and TRBJ2-3, with 7 bases identical to TRBD2. Germline V CDR1 and CDR2: SGHAT, FQNNGV. The J segment lost 1 base and the V segment lost 3 bases, leaving 4 bases of the junction unmatched. CDR3 length equals 15 residues. Here the CDR3 reads CASSFSGAGTDTQYF. DNA for the CDR3: TGTGCCAGCAGCTTCAGCGGGGCAGGCACAGATACGCAGTATTTT. Looking up the rest from reference TRBV11-2 and TRBJ2-3 gives the full variable domain: EAGVAQSPRYKIIEKRQSVAFWCNPISGHATLYWYQQILGQGPKLLIQFQNNGVVDDSQLPKDRFSAERLKGVDSTLKIQPAKLEDSAVYLCASSFSGAGTDTQYFGPGTRLTVL.

This clonotype occurred a few times. V is TRBV6-1 and J is TRBJ1-1, with a weak D call TRBD1 (5 bases). Trimming removed 3 bases at V and 1 base at J, with 6 bases between. Germline-derived CDR1 and CDR2 are MNHNS and SASEGT. The CDR3 has 13 residues. CDR3 nucleotide sequence: TGTGCCAGCAGTGACAGGGCGAACACTGAAGCTTTCTTT. This sequence encodes CASSDRANTEAFF.